This is a list of T cell receptor beta chains from one sample in a study of blood T cells in healthy people across ages. TCRdb re-analysed the 5' RACE reads in MiXCR, keeping a single row per CDR3 protein. The profile shows 540,000 or so distinct CDR3 sequences, 40% to 50% of them singletons. The sample was blood. All receptors derive from a man older than 75 in good health. Both conserved end residues are trimmed from each CDR3. Fields, in order: V gene, CDR3 length, D gene, J gene, CDR3 protein. A D gene is named only where the DNA matches it firmly.

>TRBV6-2/TRBV6-3|9|NA|TRBJ1-1
ASSYSIEAF
>TRBV7-3|13|NA|TRBJ2-1
ASSLTGATGNEQF
>TRBV4-3|15|NA|TRBJ1-2
ASNQESLRSLGYGYT
>TRBV7-8|13|NA|TRBJ2-7
ASSLGGRRNYEQY
>TRBV27|12|NA|TRBJ2-7
ASQDTLLSYEQY
>TRBV7-2|12|NA|TRBJ2-3
ASSYGHHTDTQY
>TRBV5-1|11|NA|TRBJ2-3
ASSQDSADTQY
>TRBV7-9|17|TRBD2|TRBJ2-5
ASSLYRMRGTSLTETQY
>TRBV7-2|13|TRBD2|TRBJ2-5
ASSPSGKYQETQY
>TRBV5-1|13|TRBD1|TRBJ2-5
ASSLGQGPRETQY
>TRBV6-1|14|NA|TRBJ2-2
TSSEDPAFHSGELF
>TRBV10-3|12|TRBD1|TRBJ1-5
AISRTGGDQPQH
>TRBV7-2|13|NA|TRBJ1-5
ASLQSWAINQPQH
>TRBV7-6|13|TRBD2|TRBJ2-7
ASSQGPSGTYEQY
>TRBV5-1|13|NA|TRBJ2-1
ASSLGDGETNEQF
>TRBV3-1|11|NA|TRBJ2-1
ASSPSLVGEQF
>TRBV29-1|13|NA|TRBJ2-6
SVGFGGSGANVLT
>TRBV6-6|13|NA|TRBJ1-2
ASSYSPWPEDGYT
>TRBV7-2|12|TRBD2|TRBJ2-1
ASSISGSTYEQF
>TRBV29-1|12|TRBD2|NA
SVDGLAGSYEQY
>TRBV12-3/TRBV12-4|11|NA|TRBJ1-1
ASSLAKNTEAF
>TRBV5-1|12|NA|TRBJ1-4
ASSLDGPNEKLF
>TRBV3-1|13|TRBD2|TRBJ2-7
ASTFGLGDTYEQY
>TRBV4-3|11|NA|TRBJ1-4
ASSQETGTPLF
>TRBV20-1|14|TRBD1|TRBJ2-3
SATSGHDRDTDTQY
>TRBV20-1|12|TRBD2|TRBJ2-1
SALTSGGTNEQF
>TRBV6-2/TRBV6-3|15|NA|TRBJ2-2
ASSLGRVNFGTGELF
>TRBV20-1|11|TRBD2|NA
SAATGGSYEQY
>TRBV11-1|10|NA|TRBJ2-7
ASSLSRVEQY
>TRBV29-1|13|TRBD1|TRBJ1-2
SVEDRRPGTGGYT
>TRBV12-3/TRBV12-4|12|NA|TRBJ1-1
ASRPTGTLPEAF
>TRBV6-1|14|NA|TRBJ1-5
ASSARSGVGNQPQH
>TRBV6-1|11|NA|NA
ASSDRIGYEQY
>TRBV7-2|13|TRBD2|TRBJ2-1
ASSLRGVTYNEQF
>TRBV6-2/TRBV6-3|13|NA|TRBJ2-5
ASSYFGPPDGEQY
>TRBV12-5|11|NA|TRBJ1-2
ASGPDRIYGYT
>TRBV20-1|11|NA|TRBJ2-5
SGRPNLQETQY
>TRBV10-3|11|NA|TRBJ2-5
AISDRGRETQY
>TRBV6-5|13|NA|TRBJ1-6
ASRPTGGLNSPLH
>TRBV5-1|12|NA|TRBJ2-3
ASSLGDRTDTQY
>TRBV20-1|15|TRBD1|TRBJ2-1
SAARLSTGTATNEQF
>TRBV4-3|15|TRBD1|NA
ASSQDRAGTGINEQY
>TRBV5-1|13|NA|TRBJ2-1
ASSLALNTYNEQF
>TRBV25-1|19|TRBD1|TRBJ2-6
ASSPQTFSGTGYSGANVLT
>TRBV2|12|TRBD1|TRBJ2-3
ASKGTASTDTQY
>TRBV2|14|TRBD2|TRBJ2-1
ASSRGTSLKHNEQF
>TRBV20-1|13|NA|TRBJ1-1
SASYSQGGSTEAF
>TRBV28|11|NA|TRBJ2-6
ASGFAGANVLT
>TRBV3-1|11|NA|TRBJ2-7
ASSERGYYEQY
>TRBV4-1|13|NA|TRBJ2-1
ASSQVLDAYNEQF
>TRBV12-3/TRBV12-4|12|NA|TRBJ2-2
ASSFRTVGGELF
>TRBV7-2|11|TRBD2|TRBJ2-7
ASTYLAAYEQY
>TRBV29-1|13|TRBD2|TRBJ2-7
SVDAGSGGTYEQY
>TRBV7-2|12|NA|TRBJ2-7
ASSSRDGTYEQY
>TRBV6-5|15|NA|TRBJ1-3
ASSYSSRLRSGNTIY
>TRBV9|15|TRBD2|TRBJ2-7
ASSVGGSGDISYEQY
>TRBV9|14|NA|TRBJ2-5
ASSSLITGGEETQY
>TRBV12-3/TRBV12-4|11|NA|TRBJ1-5
ASSLSRVGPQH
>TRBV5-1|11|TRBD1|TRBJ2-5
ASSYTTGETQY